This T cell receptor (beta chain) was profiled in a study of read filtering for tumor transcriptome and immune sequencing. On the study more broadly: R-ISS stage counts were under 10 for I, 15 to 20 for II, six or seven for III. DNase treatment preceded whole-transcriptome library preparation.

CDR3 size: 14 residues. Trimming stripped 1 base from V and 2 bases from J, with 7 bases between. Study-wide findings and caveats: In IR-seq, single-read clonotypes were 70% to 85% of clonotypes but around 3.4% of reads.

Every patient had bone marrow sampled while the disease was active. In this sample, this clonotype turned up many times. What it binds is not known. From 350 to 500 ng of RNA, a library with molecular barcoded alpha/delta and beta/gamma adaptors was made. TCRdb reprocessed the reads via MiXCR and lists one record per CDR3 protein. Of around 60,000 distinct CDR3 sequences listed, under 20% were seen once; the top ten hold over 11%. Material: a population of CD138-negative cells sorted from bone marrow. The chain has TRBV12-3 or TRBV12-4 and TRBJ2-3; no reliable D call. The TCR was taken from a donor at least 40 years old with multiple myeloma. CDR3 amino acids: CASSLDRTTDTQYF. CDR3 sequence (DNA): TGTGCCAGCAGTTTAGACCGCACCACAGATACGCAGTATTTT.